A single sample gave rise to the 14 T cell receptor beta chains below, sequenced in a study of spatial heterogeneity in lung cancer. The time point denotes: sample taken at primary tumor resection. The authors sequenced whole RNA from tumor, nontumor lung or frozen PBMC without sorting. MiXCR, applied by TCRdb to the 5' RACE reads, yields one record per CDR3 protein. The table lists about 12,000 distinct CDR3 sequences, about 6.2% of them singletons. Here the sequenced sample was normal lung tissue next to the tumor, taken at surgery. The receptor set was obtained from a male donor with early-stage non-small cell lung cancer.

This clonotype has ten or more counts. The library was built for alpha chains, so this beta chain is an off-target read and its size means little. The chain recombines TRBV6-2 or TRBV6-3 with TRBJ2-1; 10 nucleotides match TRBD2. There are 16 residues in the CDR3. The V segment lost 4 bases and the J segment 1 base; nucleotides outside the gene matches: 4. Germline V lookup: CDR1 MNHEY, CDR2 SVGEGT. The CDR3 DNA follows: TGTGCCAGCAGTTCCTCACTAGCGGGGTCCTACAATGAGCAGTTCTTC. Amino acid sequence: CASSSSLAGSYNEQFF.

In regard to this clonotype: The size of this beta chain means little, since it is a stray read in a library made for alpha chains. The chain links TRBV21-1 to TRBJ2-2; the table's D call, TRBD1, was not checked against the DNA. TRBV21-1 is given as a pseudogene. The CDR3 loop spans 15 amino acids. The CDR3: CASSKWSRRQEVLFF. In DNA form, the CDR3 reads TGTGCCAGCAGCAAATGGTCCCGCCGACAGGAGGTTCTGTTTTTT.

Ten or more counts support this clonotype. Being off target in a library aimed at alpha chains, this beta chain has a size of little meaning. The rearrangement joins TRBV12-3 or TRBV12-4 to TRBJ2-1, with 8 bases fitting TRBD1. Losses at the gene ends were 2 bases for V and 2 bases for J; bases not matched to a gene: 2. CDR3 size: 15 residues. In nucleotides, the CDR3 is TGTGCCAGCAGTTTAACAGGGGGGACCTACAATGAGCAGTTCTTC. Encoded protein: CASSLTGGTYNEQFF.

On this clonotype itself: This beta chain was picked up by a library intended for alpha chains and is off target, so its count carries little meaning. CDR3 residues: CASSEDGSYNSPLHF. Written as DNA, the CDR3 is TGTGCCAGCAGTGAAGATGGCTCCTATAATTCACCCCTCCACTTT. This chain links TRBV25-1 with TRBJ1-6, with unresolved D. Germline V gene lookup returns CDR1 MGHDK and CDR2 SYGVNS. The CDR3 has 15 amino acids. The ends were cut back, 2 bases at V and 0 bases at J, with 5 bases in the middle.

In its sample, this clonotype is medium-sized. In a library made to pick up alpha chains, this beta chain is a stray read with a size that means little. The chain recombines TRBV5-1 with TRBJ1-5; no reliable D call. The germline gives CDR1 SGHRS, CDR2 YFSETQ. V lost 4 bases to trimming and J lost 0 bases, with 11 bases between them. The CDR3 is made up of 15 amino acids. In nucleotides, the CDR3 is TGCGCCAGCAGCGAAAGCGATTATAGCAATCAGCCCCAGCATTTT. This translates into CASSESDYSNQPQHF.

This clonotype was seen at least ten times. For a library built for alpha chains, this beta chain is a stray read; little rests on its size. The rearrangement joins TRBV3-1 to TRBJ2-3; TRBD1 is a possible D gene (6 bases). The CDR3 loop spans 17 amino acids. The V end lost 0 bases, the J end lost 0 bases, and 13 bases lay between the germline ends. CDR1 is LGHDT, CDR2 YNNKEL, per germline (reference sequence). The CDR3 DNA follows: TGTGCCAGCAGCCAAGATCAGGCCAGGGGAAGCACAGATACGCAGTATTTT. It encodes CASSQDQARGSTDTQYF.

About this clonotype: As an off-target read in a library built for alpha chains, this beta chain has a frequency of little significance. The chain recombines TRBV12-3 or TRBV12-4 with TRBJ1-2; 9 nucleotides agree with TRBD1. V trimming: 5 bases; J trimming: 6 bases; junction bases outside the gene matches: 4. The CDR3 has 13 amino acids. The CDR3 region is CASSPGQGNGYTF. The CDR3 DNA reads TGTGCCAGCAGTCCAGGACAGGGGAATGGCTACACCTTC.

This clonotype appeared many times. This beta chain is a stray sequence in a library constructed for alpha chains; its clone size is not meaningful. The chain links TRBV2 to TRBJ1-6; 8 bases agree with TRBD1. The CDR3 has 14 residues. Per germline, CDR1 SNHLY and CDR2 FYNNEI. J was trimmed by 10 bases and V by 6 bases; bases with no gene match: 8. DNA of the CDR3: TGTGCCAGCAGATCGCGGACAGGGCGATCACCCCTCCACTTT. As protein: CASRSRTGRSPLHF.

At least ten counts were recorded for this clonotype. Since it is a stray read in a library aimed at alpha chains, this beta chain has a size that is not meaningful. The chain joins TRBV27 to TRBJ2-3; 10 bases map to TRBD2. This CDR3 is 12 amino acids long. V was pared by 8 bases and J by 7 bases, with 3 bases of the junction left unmatched. The germline V gene encodes CDR1 MNHEY and CDR2 SMNVEV (reference sequence). The CDR3 bases are TGTGCCAGCGGACTAGCGGAGAATACGCAGTATTTT. It yields the protein CASGLAENTQYF.

Comments on this clonotype: This beta chain is off target for a library built for alpha chains, so its abundance means little. CDR3 sequence: CASSLFFGSGANVLTF. Here the CDR3 DNA reads TGTGCCAGCAGTTTATTCTTTGGCTCTGGGGCCAACGTCCTGACTTTC. J is TRBJ2-6 and V is TRBV28; no definite D call. Germline V lookup: CDR1 MDHEN, CDR2 SYDVKM. Trimming stripped 1 base from V and 0 bases from J, with 7 bases between. This CDR3 is 16 amino acids long. Full variable domain (rest looked up from reference TRBV28 and TRBJ2-6): DVKVTQSSRYLVKRTGEKVFLECVQDMDHENMFWYRQDPGLGLRLIYFSYDVKMKEKGDIPEGYSVSREKKERFSLILESASTNQTSMYLCASSLFFGSGANVLTFGAGSRLTVL.

Comment on this clonotype: Little can be read into the size of this beta chain, an off-target read in a library designed for alpha chains. The rearrangement joins TRBV29-1 to TRBJ1-5, with D perhaps TRBD1 (6 bases). This CDR3 has 14 amino acids. Germline loops: CDR1 SQVTM, CDR2 ANQGSEA. With 4 bases removed from V and 7 bases from J, the gap between germline ends came to 17 bases. The CDR3 DNA reads as TGCAGCGTTGCGGGGGCGGATGGGGGACAGCCCCAGCATTTT. Its protein is CSVAGADGGQPQHF.

This clonotype has a count of ten or more. Within a library made for alpha chains, this beta chain is off target, and its count is uninformative. This chain joins TRBV30 and TRBJ2-2; D is possibly TRBD1 or TRBD2 (5 bases each). Germline assignment: CDR1 GTSNPN and CDR2 SVGIG (reference sequence). This CDR3 spans 14 amino acids. Trimming left V 3 bases short and J 4 bases short, with 12 bases between. CDR3 bases: TGTGCCTGGAGGAGGGGAAGGGCCACCGGGGAGCTGTTTTTT. It encodes CAWRRGRATGELFF.

This clonotype was seen a handful of times. The library was designed around alpha chains, so this beta chain is a stray read whose abundance carries little weight. CDR3 nucleotide sequence: TGCGCCAGCAGCCCTTCGGGGGACAGAGTCACGGATACGCAGTATTTT. Translating gives CASSPSGDRVTDTQYF. This chain joins TRBV4-1 and TRBJ2-3, with a possible D match to TRBD1 (7 bases). CDR1 MGHRA and CDR2 YSYEKL come from the germline V gene. Trimming removed 4 bases from V and 6 bases from J, with 20 bases in between. The CDR3 covers 16 residues.

This clonotype was seen many times. This beta chain slipped into a library made for alpha chains as a stray read, so its size is not meaningful. J is TRBJ1-1 and V is TRBV5-1; weak D call: TRBD1 (6 bases). Germline assignment: CDR1 SGHRS and CDR2 YFSETQ. Trimming pared 2 bases from V and 4 bases from J, leaving 18 bases between. The CDR3 has 16 residues. The CDR3 DNA is TGCGCCAGCAGCTTAAATCAATTGGGGGCTGGCACTGAAGCTTTCTTT. This sequence encodes CASSLNQLGAGTEAFF.